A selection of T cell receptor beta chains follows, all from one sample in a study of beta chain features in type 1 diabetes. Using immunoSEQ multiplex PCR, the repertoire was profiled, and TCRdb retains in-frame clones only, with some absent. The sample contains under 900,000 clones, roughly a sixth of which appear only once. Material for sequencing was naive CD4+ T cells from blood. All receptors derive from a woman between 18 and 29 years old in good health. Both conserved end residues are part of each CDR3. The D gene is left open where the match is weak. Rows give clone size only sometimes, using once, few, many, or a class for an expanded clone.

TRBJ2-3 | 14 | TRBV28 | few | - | TGTGCCAGCAGTTTCCTGGCCGGCACAGATACGCAGTATTTT | CASSFLAGTDTQYF
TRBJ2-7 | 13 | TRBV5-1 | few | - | TGCGCCAGCAGCCTTCAGTTCTCCTACGAGCAGTACTTC | CASSLQFSYEQYF
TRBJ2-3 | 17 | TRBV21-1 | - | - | TGTGCCAGCAGCCGAGGCGGGACAGGGGGCGCATCAGATACGCAGTATTTT | CASSRGGTGGASDTQYF
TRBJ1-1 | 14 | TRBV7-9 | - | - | TGTGCCAGCAGCACTCGACAGAAGAACACTGAAGCTTTCTTT | CASSTRQKNTEAFF
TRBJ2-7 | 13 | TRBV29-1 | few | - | TGCAGCGTTGAAGTCCCGAGTCCCTACGAGCAGTACTTC | CSVEVPSPYEQYF
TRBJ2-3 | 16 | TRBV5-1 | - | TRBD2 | TGCGCCAGCAGCTGGCGGACTAGCGGACGCACAGATACGCAGTATTTT | CASSWRTSGRTDTQYF
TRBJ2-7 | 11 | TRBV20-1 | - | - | TGCAGTGCTTCCTTAGACTACGAGCAGTACTTC | CSASLDYEQYF
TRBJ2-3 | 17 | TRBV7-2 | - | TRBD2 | TGTGCCAGCACCAGAGCTGGGGGAGGGCCCAGAACAGATACGCAGTATTTT | CASTRAGGGPRTDTQYF
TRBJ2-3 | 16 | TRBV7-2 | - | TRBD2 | TGTGCCAGCAGCTTAAGCAGCGGGAGGGCCTCGGATACGCAGTATTTT | CASSLSSGRASDTQYF
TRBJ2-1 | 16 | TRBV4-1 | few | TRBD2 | TGCGCCAGCAGCCAAGGATTGGCGGGAGGCGACAATGAGCAGTTCTTC | CASSQGLAGGDNEQFF
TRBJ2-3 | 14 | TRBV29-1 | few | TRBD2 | TGCAGCGTTCGGACTAGCGGGAGTCATGATACGCAGTATTTT | CSVRTSGSHDTQYF
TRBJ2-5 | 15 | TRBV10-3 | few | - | TGTGCCATCAGTGAGTCGGCAGGGATGGGGGAGACCCAGTACTTC | CAISESAGMGETQYF
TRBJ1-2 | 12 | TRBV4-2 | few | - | TGTGCCAGCAGCCAAGATATCTATGGCTACACCTTC | CASSQDIYGYTF
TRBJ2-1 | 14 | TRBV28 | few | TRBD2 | TGTGCCAGCAGTTCACCCGGAACTAGCGTTGAGCAGTTCTTC | CASSSPGTSVEQFF
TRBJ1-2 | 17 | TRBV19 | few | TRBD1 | TGTGCCAGTACCTCCCAATTACGGGACAGGGTTGCCTATGGCTACACCTTC | CASTSQLRDRVAYGYTF
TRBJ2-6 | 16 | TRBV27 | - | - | TGTGCCGACACCCCAACGGATCACTCTGGGGCCAACGTCCTGACTTTC | CADTPTDHSGANVLTF
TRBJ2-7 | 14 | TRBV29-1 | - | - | TGCAGCGTGGGGGATCCTGGTCTCTGGTACGAGCAGGACTTC | CSVGDPGLWYEQDF
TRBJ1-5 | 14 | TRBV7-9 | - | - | TGTGCCAGCAGCTTAGTTGGGGGGACGGAGCCCCAGCATTTT | CASSLVGGTEPQHF
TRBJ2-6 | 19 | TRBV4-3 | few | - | TGCGCCAGCAGCCAAGATGGTAGATGGGAGGCTACTGGGGCCAACGTCCTGACTTTC | CASSQDGRWEATGANVLTF
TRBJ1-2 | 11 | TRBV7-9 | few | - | TGTGCCAGCAGCTTAGAGGTGACGCCTTCGTTC | CASSLEVTPSF
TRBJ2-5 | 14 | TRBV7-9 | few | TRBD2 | TGTGCCAGCAGCGTGACTAGCGGCCAAGAGACCCAGTACTTC | CASSVTSGQETQYF
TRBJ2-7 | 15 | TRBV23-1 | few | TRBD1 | TGCGCCAGCAGTCTTAGGGACAGAAGACCTTACGAGCAGTACTTC | CASSLRDRRPYEQYF
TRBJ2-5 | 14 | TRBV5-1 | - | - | TGCGCCAGCAGCTTGGTTGCCGCACAAGAGACCCAGTACTTC | CASSLVAAQETQYF
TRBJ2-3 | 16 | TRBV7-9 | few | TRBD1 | TGTGCCAGCAGCTTACAACAGGGGGCGCTTGCAGATACGCAGTATTTT | CASSLQQGALADTQYF
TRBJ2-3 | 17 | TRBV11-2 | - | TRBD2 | TGTGCCAGCAGCTTAGGTGTGCTAGCGGGGTCCACAGATACGCAGTATTTT | CASSLGVLAGSTDTQYF
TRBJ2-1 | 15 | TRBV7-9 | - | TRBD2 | TGTGCCAGCAGCCCACGGACTAGCGGGAGGAGTGAGCAGTTCTTC | CASSPRTSGRSEQFF
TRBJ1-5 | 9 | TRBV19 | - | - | TGTGCCAGTAATCAGCCCCAGCATTTT | CASNQPQHF
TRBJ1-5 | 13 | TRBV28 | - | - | TGTGCCAGCAGTAGGGGATATATCCAGCCCCAGCATTTT | CASSRGYIQPQHF
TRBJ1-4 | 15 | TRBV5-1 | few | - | TGCGCCAGCAGCTTGGGGACGGGGAATAATGAAAAACTGTTTTTT | CASSLGTGNNEKLFF
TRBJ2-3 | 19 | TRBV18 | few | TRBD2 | TGTGCCAGCTCACCACTCTCAGGGTCGGCTAGCGGGAGTAAAGATACGCAGTATTTT | CASSPLSGSASGSKDTQYF
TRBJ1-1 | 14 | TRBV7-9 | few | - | TGTGCCAGCAGCCCATGGGGGAAGAACACTGAAGCTTTCTTT | CASSPWGKNTEAFF
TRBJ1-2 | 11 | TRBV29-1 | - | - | TGCAGCGTTGACCAGAACTATGGCTACACCTTC | CSVDQNYGYTF
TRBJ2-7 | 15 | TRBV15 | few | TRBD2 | TGTGCCACCAGCAGAGTTACAGCGGGAGGAGGCGAGCAGTACTTC | CATSRVTAGGGEQYF
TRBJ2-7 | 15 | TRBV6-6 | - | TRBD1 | TGTGCCAGCACCTGGACCGGGACAGGGTCCTACGAGCAGTACTTC | CASTWTGTGSYEQYF
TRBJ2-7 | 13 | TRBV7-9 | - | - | TGTGCCAGCAGCTTAATAGCTAATTACGAGCAGTACTTC | CASSLIANYEQYF
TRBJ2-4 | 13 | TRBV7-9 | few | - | TGTGCCAGCAGCTCGGACCTGGAAAACATTCAGTACTTC | CASSSDLENIQYF
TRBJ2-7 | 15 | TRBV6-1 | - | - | TGTGCCAGCAGTGAAGCGCACGGAGCTTCCTACGAGCAGTACTTC | CASSEAHGASYEQYF
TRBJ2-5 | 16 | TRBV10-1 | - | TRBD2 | TGCGCCAGCAGTGAAGGGACTAGCGGGTTTCAAGAGACCCAGTACTTC | CASSEGTSGFQETQYF
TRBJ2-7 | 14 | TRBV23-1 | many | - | TGCGCCAGCAGTCACAGGGCCTCATCCTACGAGCAGTACTTC | CASSHRASSYEQYF
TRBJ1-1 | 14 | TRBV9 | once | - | TGTGCCAGCAGCGTAATGGGACGAGGCACTGAAGCTTTCTTT | CASSVMGRGTEAFF
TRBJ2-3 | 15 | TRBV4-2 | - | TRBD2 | TGTGCCAGCAGCCACAGCGGGAGTGTCATGGATACGCAGTATTTT | CASSHSGSVMDTQYF
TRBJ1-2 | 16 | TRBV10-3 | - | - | TGTGCCATCAGTGATCACACCGGGGTCATCAACTATGGCTACACCTTC | CAISDHTGVINYGYTF
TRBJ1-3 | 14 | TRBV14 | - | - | TGTGCCAGCAGCCAGCATGGGTTTGGAAACACCATATATTTT | CASSQHGFGNTIYF
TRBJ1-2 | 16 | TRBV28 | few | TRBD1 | TGTGCCAGCAGTCCGGGACAGGGGCCGCAGACCGGTGGCTACACCTTC | CASSPGQGPQTGGYTF
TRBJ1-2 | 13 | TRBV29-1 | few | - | TGCAGCGTTGAACGGTTTCAGGTTCAAGGCTACACCTTC | CSVERFQVQGYTF
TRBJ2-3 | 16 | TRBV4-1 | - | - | TGCGCCAGCAGCCTAATTAGCAGAGGATCTTTTGATACGCAGTATTTT | CASSLISRGSFDTQYF
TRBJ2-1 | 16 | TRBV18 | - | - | TGTGCCAGCTCACCACTCGGCCAGGATCTCTACAATGAGCAGTTCTTC | CASSPLGQDLYNEQFF
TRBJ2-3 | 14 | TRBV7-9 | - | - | TGTGCCAGCAGCTTAGTGGGCAGGACAGATACGCAGTATTTT | CASSLVGRTDTQYF
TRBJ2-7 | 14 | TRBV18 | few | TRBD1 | TGTGCCAGCTCATCGGACAGGGAGTTCGTGGAGCAGTACTTC | CASSSDREFVEQYF
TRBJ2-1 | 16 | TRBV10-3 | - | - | TGTGCCACCCAAGGTTCGCGACTAGGCGTGTACAATGAGCAGTTCTTC | CATQGSRLGVYNEQFF
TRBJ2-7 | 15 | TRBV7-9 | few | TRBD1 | TGTGCCAGCAGCTTCCCAACAGGGGGCTCTTACGAGCAGTACTTC | CASSFPTGGSYEQYF
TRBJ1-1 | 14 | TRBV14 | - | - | TGTGCCAGCAGCCAAGTATGGTCTGGGGGGCTGGCTTTCTTT | CASSQVWSGGLAFF